The 20 T cell receptor beta chains presented below share a single source sample, sequenced in a study of blood T cell repertoires in COVID-19. The table came from immunoSEQ multiplex PCR; TCRdb's copy has only in-frame clones and leaves some out. The table shows approximately 110,000 clones, with 75% to 90% occurring only once. The specimen sequenced was peripheral blood. The receptors were gathered from a woman aged 55-70 years with acute or convalescent COVID-19.

This chain uses TRBV7-9 with TRBJ2-7; 14 bases map to TRBD2. Unmatched junction bases numbered 5, after V lost 5 bases and J lost 5 bases. This CDR3 region has 15 residues. From germline, CDR1 is SEHNR and CDR2 FQNEAQ (reference sequence). As DNA, the CDR3 is TGTGCCAGCAGCATCGGGACTAGCGGGAGAGACGAGCAGTACTTC. Its translation is CASSIGTSGRDEQYF.

In DNA, the CDR3 is TGTGCCAGCAATCCCCGGGGGGGAAACATTCAGTACTTC. It is translated as CASNPRGGNIQYF. This sequence joins TRBV3-1 (or the pseudogene TRBV3-2) and TRBJ2-4, with TRBD2 matching 8 bases. This CDR3 is 13 amino acids long. The germline V gene has CDR1 LGHDT and CDR2 YNNKEL (reference sequence). The V and J ends lost 7 bases and 6 bases, in that order; junction bases with no gene match: 5.

The rearrangement joins TRBV15 to TRBJ1-2; 7 bases match TRBD1. The CDR3 is 14 residues long. Germline CDR1 LNHNV, CDR2 YYDKDF (reference sequence). V was pared by 1 base and J by 8 bases, with 7 bases of the junction left unmatched. The CDR3, as DNA: TGTGCCACCAGCAGAGTGGGCAGGGGGGAAGGCTACACCTTC. This encodes CATSRVGRGEGYTF.

The chain employs TRBV2 and TRBJ2-7; 7 bases are shared with TRBD2. CDR1 is SNHLY and CDR2 is FYNNEI in the germline V gene. The CDR3 consists of 13 residues. J was trimmed by 3 bases and V by 4 bases; bases with no gene match: 3. Written as DNA, the CDR3 is TGTGCCAGCAGTGGCGGACTAGACTACGAGCAGTACTTC. It specifies CASSGGLDYEQYF. The full variable domain, in which reference TRBV2 and TRBJ2-7 provide the parts outside the CDR3, is EPEVTQTPSHQVTQMGQEVILRCVPISNHLYFYWYRQILGQKVEFLVSFYNNEISEKSEIFDDQFSVERPDGSNFTLKIRSTKLEDSAMYFCASSGGLDYEQYFGPGTRLTVT.

The V and J genes are TRBV7-9 and TRBJ2-1; D uncertain. The CDR3 loop spans 13 amino acids. Germline CDR1 SEHNR, CDR2 FQNEAQ (reference sequence). V was trimmed by 4 bases and J by 0 bases, leaving 4 bases between them. The CDR3 reads CASSSGSYNEQFF. CDR3 nucleotides: TGTGCCAGCAGCTCCGGCTCCTACAATGAGCAGTTCTTC.

The chain is built from TRBV6-5 and TRBJ2-3, with unresolved D. The CDR3 length is 13 residues. From germline, CDR1 is MNHEY and CDR2 SVGAGI. Trimming stripped 4 bases from V and 0 bases from J, with 5 bases between. CDR3 sequence reads: CASSWSSTDTQYF. DNA for the CDR3: TGTGCCAGCAGTTGGAGCAGCACAGATACGCAGTATTTT.

The chain uses TRBV3-1 (or the pseudogene TRBV3-2) and TRBJ2-2; 12 nucleotides match TRBD2. After removal of 3 bases from V and 8 bases from J, the junction contained 10 bases not matched to a gene. CDR3 size: 17 residues. Germline V gene data show CDR1 as LGHDT and CDR2 as YNNKEL (reference sequence). The CDR3 DNA reads as TGTGCCAGCAGCCAGGGACTAGCGGGCGCCGGAGGGGGGGAGCTGTTTTTT. This sequence encodes CASSQGLAGAGGGELFF.

The rearrangement uses TRBV19 and TRBJ1-1, with D maybe TRBD1 (5 bases). Germline V gives CDR1 LNHDA, CDR2 SQIVND (reference sequence). Trimming removed 4 bases from V and 5 bases from J, with 11 bases in between. This CDR3 spans 13 amino acids. CDR3 nucleotide sequence: TGTGCCAGTAGTACGGTAGGGGCGACTGAAGCTTTCTTT. It yields the protein CASSTVGATEAFF.

The chain joins TRBV24-1 to TRBJ1-1; TRBD1 is a possible D gene (5 bases). This CDR3 spans 13 amino acids. Trimming left V 6 bases short and J 3 bases short, with 10 bases between. Germline V lookup: CDR1 KGHDR, CDR2 SFDVKD. The CDR3 loop is CATSPTGDTEAFF. CDR3 in DNA: TGTGCCACCAGTCCCACAGGTGACACTGAAGCTTTCTTT.

This rearrangement joins TRBV4-2 to TRBJ1-5; 8 nucleotides agree with TRBD1. The junction had 6 bases not matched to a gene; V was cut back by 5 bases and J by 3 bases. Germline assignment: CDR1 LGHNA and CDR2 YNFKEQ. The CDR3 length is 15 residues. The CDR3 region is CASSADRAVNQPQHF. In DNA, the CDR3 is TGTGCCAGCAGCGCGGACAGGGCGGTCAATCAGCCCCAGCATTTT.

The chain couples TRBV28 to TRBJ2-1; TRBD2 aligns across 9 bases. The germline V gene encodes CDR1 MDHEN and CDR2 SYDVKM. The V and J ends lost 6 bases and 4 bases, in that order; junction bases with no gene match: 16. The CDR3 spans 18 residues. Here the CDR3 reads CASSGRGGGGAVYNEQFF. CDR3 nucleotides: TGTGCCAGCAGCGGTAGAGGCGGCGGGGGGGCGGTATACAATGAGCAGTTCTTC.

The chain couples TRBV19 to TRBJ2-7; 8 bases map to TRBD2. This CDR3 has 17 amino acids. The V and J ends lost 4 bases and 0 bases, in that order; junction bases with no gene match: 11. Per the germline V gene, CDR1 is LNHDA and CDR2 is SQIVND (reference sequence). In DNA, the CDR3 is TGTGCCAGTAGTAACCCGACTAGCGCACTCAGCTCCTACGAGCAGTACTTC. Protein: CASSNPTSALSSYEQYF.

This clone was seen just once. V is TRBV6-6 and J is TRBJ1-6; D remains unclear. V was cut by 2 bases and J by 5 bases, with 4 bases left in between. CDR3 length equals 13 residues. Germline assignment: CDR1 MNHNY and CDR2 SVGAGI (reference sequence). CDR3 region: CASSYGDNSPLHF. The DNA for the CDR3 is TGTGCCAGCAGTTACGGAGATAATTCACCCCTCCACTTT.

This clone has only a few counts. This rearrangement joins TRBV27 to TRBJ1-5, with D possibly TRBD1 on 6 matching bases. The ends were cut back, 3 bases at V and 6 bases at J, with 21 bases in the middle. The CDR3 spans 17 residues. In germline, CDR1 is MNHEY, CDR2 SMNVEV (reference sequence). In DNA form, the CDR3 reads TGTGCCAGCAGTTTGGCAACTGTTCAGGGGCGGGCTCAGCCCCAGCATTTT. Its translation: CASSLATVQGRAQPQHF.

The chain joins TRBV5-1 to TRBJ1-2; D may be TRBD1 (6 bases). Germline V gene data show CDR1 as SGHRS and CDR2 as YFSETQ. The CDR3 totals 13 residues. V was cut by 5 bases and J by 7 bases, with 15 bases left in between. In DNA form, the CDR3 reads TGCGCCAGCAGATATACAGGGTTGGGTGGCTACACCTTC. Its protein is CASRYTGLGGYTF.

This clone has just one count. Written as DNA, the CDR3 is TGTGCCAGTCGAACCTCGCGGGCAGCCTCGAACACTGAAGCTTTCTTT. Its protein product is CASRTSRAASNTEAFF. The chain joins TRBV19 to TRBJ1-1; D gene ambiguous. CDR3 length: 16 residues. Trimming pared 8 bases from V and 1 base from J, leaving 20 bases between. The germline V gene has CDR1 LNHDA and CDR2 SQIVND (reference sequence).

The chain joins TRBV5-1 to TRBJ2-1, with TRBD2 identical over 10 bases. The CDR3 is 14 amino acids. Germline V gene lookup returns CDR1 SGHRS and CDR2 YFSETQ. With 7 bases clipped from V and 7 bases from J, the junction kept 8 bases outside the gene matches. The DNA for the CDR3 is TGCGCCAGCCAGGTCGTAGCGGGGGGTAATGAGCAGTTCTTC. Encoded protein: CASQVVAGGNEQFF. Full variable domain (missing parts from reference TRBV5-1 and TRBJ2-1): KAGVTQTPRYLIKTRGQQVTLSCSPISGHRSVSWYQQTPGQGLQFLFEYFSETQRNKGNFPGRFSGRQFSNSRSEMNVSTLELGDSALYLCASQVVAGGNEQFFGPGTRLTVL.

CDR3 sequence (DNA): TGTGCCTGGAGTGGAGGGATTGGGAGCGATCAGCCCCAGCATTTT. It translates to CAWSGGIGSDQPQHF. The chain couples TRBV30 to TRBJ1-5; D uncertain. The CDR3 length is 15 residues. Germline assignment: CDR1 GTSNPN and CDR2 SVGIG (reference sequence). The V end was cut by 1 base, the J end by 5 bases, with 15 bases between.

The V call is TRBV21-1, the J call TRBJ1-2; no check of the table's D call, TRBD1, against the DNA was made. TRBV21-1 is designated a pseudogene. There are 16 residues in the CDR3. The CDR3 nucleotides read TGTGCCAGCAGCAAAGGTCGGGACATAGCTAACTATGGCTACACCTTC. It translates to CASSKGRDIANYGYTF.

V is TRBV19 and J is TRBJ2-1, with 7 bases lining up with TRBD2. The CDR3 loop spans 17 amino acids. CDR1 and CDR2 (germline): LNHDA, SQIVND (reference sequence). Trimming cost V 3 bases and J 0 bases; bases outside gene matches: 8. CDR3 protein: CASSILILADSYNEQFF. In DNA form, the CDR3 reads TGTGCCAGTAGTATTCTCATTCTAGCGGACTCCTACAATGAGCAGTTCTTC.